This TCR beta chain was documented in a study of OX40 agonist ivuxolimab in advanced cancers. Sequencing was performed with immunoSEQ multiplex PCR; in TCRdb, only in-frame clones are kept and a portion is missing. The sample lists under 70,000 clones; more than 80% were seen once. The germline gives CDR1 SGHTA, CDR2 FQGNSA. This CDR3 has 16 residues. V lost 4 bases to trimming and J lost 0 bases; unmatched junction nucleotides: 4. This material consisted of CD4+ or CD8+ T cells sorted from blood, taken in a trial of the OX40 agonist ivuxolimab. This chain connects TRBV7-2 to TRBJ2-7; 12 nucleotides align to TRBD2. The TCR comes from an adult with an advanced solid tumor such as melanoma, head and neck, liver or kidney cancer. In DNA, the CDR3 is TGTGCCAGCAGCTGGTCTAGCGGGGGGGCCTCCTACGAGCAGTACTTC. The encoded protein is CASSWSSGGASYEQYF. The full variable domain, in which reference TRBV7-2 and TRBJ2-7 provide the parts outside the CDR3, is GAGVSQSPSNKVTEKGKDVELRCDPISGHTALYWYRQSLGQGLEFLIYFQGNSAPDKSGLPSDRFSAERTGGSVSTLTIQRTQQEDSAVYLCASSWSSGGASYEQYFGPGTRLTVT.